Shown below are 27 T cell receptor beta chains from a single sample sequenced in a study of blood T cells in healthy people across ages. A second PCR, run for roughly 7 to 11 cycles, used a sample-barcoded 5' primer plus a J-beta primer mix. MiXCR was run by TCRdb on the 5' RACE reads, yielding one entry per CDR3 protein. The sample includes approximately 690,000 distinct CDR3 sequences, 40% to 50% of them seen just once. Sequencing input: blood. These receptors were taken from an elderly man in good health.

This clonotype came up once. This may come from a read error, since a much larger clone is one base off. J is TRBJ1-5 and V is TRBV29-1; a possible D gene is TRBD1 (6 bases). The CDR3 covers 12 residues. In germline, CDR1 is SQVTM, CDR2 ANQGSEA. CDR3 DNA sequence: TGCAGCGTGGGACATCAAAATCGGCCCCAGCATTTT. It translates to CSVGHQNRPQHF. Together with reference TRBV29-1 and TRBJ1-5, the CDR3 gives the full variable domain: SAVISQKPSRDICQRGTSLTIQCQVDSQVTMMFWYRQQPGQSLTLIATANQGSEATYESGFVIDKFPISRPNLTFSTLTVSNMSPEDSSIYLCSVGHQNRPQHFGDGTRLSIL.

V gene TRBV6-1 combines with J gene TRBJ1-3; D remains ambiguous. Germline loops: CDR1 MNHNS, CDR2 SASEGT. This CDR3 contains 14 residues. V shed 8 bases and J shed 0 bases, with 11 bases lying between them. In nucleotides, the CDR3 is TGTGCCAGCGGCCCCAGGAGCTCTGGAAACACCATATATTTT. As protein: CASGPRSSGNTIYF.

The chain has TRBV7-8 and TRBJ2-1; D might be TRBD1 (5 bases). CDR1 and CDR2 from the germline V gene are SGHVS and FQNEAQ. The CDR3 has 16 residues. Trimming shortened V by 2 bases and J by 1 base, and 12 bases separated the two germline ends. The CDR3 sequence: CASSLWVTESYNEQFF. The CDR3 DNA follows: TGTGCCAGCAGCTTATGGGTGACAGAGTCCTACAATGAGCAGTTCTTC.

This clonotype was seen a few times. CDR3 in amino acids: CSARDQQGYNSPLHF. The CDR3 coding sequence is TGCAGTGCTAGAGATCAGCAGGGGTATAATTCACCCCTCCACTTT. J is TRBJ1-6 and V is TRBV20-1, with D maybe TRBD1 (6 bases). The ends were cut back, 0 bases at V and 4 bases at J, with 10 bases in the middle. The germline CDR1 and CDR2 sequences are DFQATT and SNEGSKA (reference sequence). The CDR3 spans 15 residues.

This clonotype was detected only a few times. The V call is TRBV9, the J call TRBJ2-7; 7 bases fit TRBD2. The CDR3 is 14 residues long. Trimming cost V 2 bases and J 0 bases; bases outside gene matches: 2. Per germline, CDR1 SGDLS and CDR2 YYNGEE. This CDR3 is CASSVSGGSYEQYF. The CDR3 coding sequence is TGTGCCAGCAGCGTTTCGGGGGGCTCCTACGAGCAGTACTTC.

Only a few counts were recorded for this clonotype. The chain couples TRBV11-3 to TRBJ2-7, with a weak D call TRBD1 (6 bases). The CDR3 has 13 residues. CDR1 is SGHNT and CDR2 is YENEEA in the germline V gene. V was clipped by 1 base and J by 7 bases, with 11 bases between them. The CDR3 DNA is TGTGCCAGCAGCTTAGTGACAGGTGGAGAGCAGTACTTC. This sequence encodes CASSLVTGGEQYF.

Comments on this clonotype: This may arise from a read error, as a much more abundant clone is one base away. The rearrangement joins TRBV28 to TRBJ1-6, with 7 bases that match TRBD1. Germline V gives CDR1 MDHEN, CDR2 SYDVKM. After removal of 8 bases from V and 1 base from J, the junction contained 8 bases not matched to a gene. The CDR3 is 16 amino acids. The CDR3 spells CASRAQGDSYNSPLHF. Written as DNA, the CDR3 is TGTGCCAGCCGTGCCCAGGGGGATTCCTATAATTCACCCCTCCACTTT. The full variable domain, with the rest looked up from reference TRBV28 and TRBJ1-6, is DVKVTQSSRYLVKRTGEKVFLECVQDMDHENMFWYRQDPGLGLRLIYFSYDVKMKEKGDIPEGYSVSREKKERFSLILESASTNQTSMYLCASRAQGDSYNSPLHFGNGTRLTVT.

With respect to this clonotype: This sequence may be a read error, since a much larger clone differs from it by one base. The chain uses TRBV25-1 and TRBJ2-4, with 13 bases identical to TRBD2. The germline CDR1 and CDR2 sequences are MGHDK and SYGVNS. J was trimmed by 13 bases and V by 3 bases; bases with no gene match: 15. CDR3 length equals 17 residues. CDR3 residues: CASSDDGTSGKISKQYF. DNA of the CDR3: TGTGCCAGCAGTGATGACGGGACTAGCGGGAAGATCTCCAAGCAGTACTTC.

The chain carries TRBV7-6 and TRBJ2-6, with TRBD2 identical over 13 bases. Losses at the gene ends were 1 base for V and 2 bases for J; bases not matched to a gene: 2. The germline V gene encodes CDR1 SGHVS and CDR2 FNYEAQ. The length of the CDR3 is 18 residues. The CDR3 is CASSLGTSGRTGANVLTF. The CDR3, as DNA: TGTGCCAGCAGCTTAGGGACTAGCGGGAGAACTGGGGCCAACGTCCTGACTTTC.

This clonotype turned up a few times. This chain joins TRBV5-1 and TRBJ2-7, with D possibly TRBD1 on 6 matching bases. V gave up 0 bases and J gave up 3 bases, with 13 bases separating them. The CDR3 runs 15 residues. Germline V gives CDR1 SGHRS, CDR2 YFSETQ. In DNA form, the CDR3 reads TGCGCCAGCAGCTTGGAAGGGGGTGTCGGCTACGAGCAGTACTTC. Translated, it gives CASSLEGGVGYEQYF.

This chain uses TRBV7-2 with TRBJ2-4; tentative D call: TRBD1 (7 bases). The CDR3 consists of 15 residues. V lost 5 bases to trimming and J lost 0 bases, with 11 bases between them. Germline V gives CDR1 SGHTA, CDR2 FQGNSA. CDR3 nucleotide sequence: TGTGCCAGCAGCCCAGGGGGACTAGCCAAAAACATTCAGTACTTC. Protein sequence: CASSPGGLAKNIQYF.

The chain uses TRBV30 and TRBJ2-7; 7 nucleotides agree with TRBD1. The CDR3 extends over 13 amino acids. V trimming: 5 bases; J trimming: 3 bases; junction bases outside the gene matches: 7. CDR1 and CDR2 (germline): GTSNPN, SVGIG (reference sequence). The CDR3 nucleotides read TGTGCCTGGTCGGGACAGCCCTACTACGAGCAGTACTTC. Translating it yields CAWSGQPYYEQYF.

The V call is TRBV6-5, the J call TRBJ1-6; D ambiguous. Trimming shortened V by 2 bases and J by 5 bases, and 7 bases separated the two germline ends. The CDR3 contains 14 residues. The germline gives CDR1 MNHEY, CDR2 SVGAGI. This CDR3 is CASSYTRNNSPLHF. For the CDR3, the DNA is TGTGCCAGCAGTTACACGCGAAATAATTCACCCCTCCACTTT.

This clonotype was recorded many times. A junction boundary mismatches the germline segment, possibly from a read error. V and J are TRBV7-7 and TRBJ2-1, with TRBD2 matching over 10 bases. The CDR3 extends over 16 amino acids. Germline V CDR1 and CDR2: SSHAT, FNYEAQ (reference sequence). The CDR3 nucleotides are TGTGCTAGCAGCCCTATAGCGGGAGGAGGGGGCAATGAGCAGTTCTTC. Encoded protein: CASSPIAGGGGNEQFF.

The chain is built from TRBV5-6 and TRBJ2-3; D unresolved. Germline-derived CDR1 and CDR2 are SGHDT and YYEEEE. Trimming removed 6 bases from V and 6 bases from J, with 14 bases in between. The CDR3 loop spans 13 amino acids. This chain's CDR3 is CASTSRRRDTQYF. The CDR3, as DNA: TGTGCCAGCACCTCCCGGAGAAGGGATACGCAGTATTTT.

About this clonotype: Sequence at one end of the junction differs from germline and may be a read error. The V and J genes are TRBV25-1 and TRBJ2-1; no clear D. CDR1 MGHDK and CDR2 SYGVNS come from the germline V gene. CDR3 length: 15 amino acids. The CDR3 loop is CASSDRTASNNVQFF. CDR3 bases: TGTGCCAGCAGTGATCGCACCGCGTCCAACAATGTGCAGTTCTTC.

The V and J genes are TRBV14 and TRBJ2-5; 7 nucleotides match TRBD2. Trimming removed 1 base from V and 11 bases from J; junction bases left unmatched: 10. Germline CDR1 reads SGHDN; CDR2 reads FVKESK. The CDR3 is 14 residues long. CDR3 loop: CASSQGGSFIEQYF. The DNA for the CDR3 is TGTGCCAGCAGCCAAGGCGGGAGTTTTATTGAGCAGTACTTC.

The CDR3 protein is CASSRDQRLTPNEQFF. CDR3 sequence (DNA): TGTGCCAGCAGCCGAGACCAGCGGCTGACTCCCAATGAGCAGTTCTTC. The V call is TRBV7-9, the J call TRBJ2-1; D perhaps matches TRBD2 (5 bases). V was trimmed by 5 bases and J by 6 bases, leaving 20 bases between them. Germline V gives CDR1 SEHNR, CDR2 FQNEAQ (reference sequence). This CDR3 is built from 16 residues.

This chain connects TRBV7-2 to TRBJ2-3; 9 positions match TRBD2. CDR3 length: 15 residues. Germline V gene sequence: CDR1 SGHTA, CDR2 FQGNSA. After removal of 5 bases from V and 1 base from J, the junction contained 4 bases not matched to a gene. CDR3 region: CASSVRLAGTDTQYF. DNA for the CDR3: TGTGCCAGCAGCGTACGACTAGCGGGCACAGATACGCAGTATTTT.

The chain recombines TRBV20-1 with TRBJ2-7; weak D call: TRBD1 (5 bases). The germline V and J ends were trimmed by 0 bases and 6 bases, with 18 bases remaining between them. The CDR3 has 15 amino acids. Germline CDR1 DFQATT, CDR2 SNEGSKA (reference sequence). The CDR3 protein is CSARDYRLAQGEQYF. The CDR3 DNA reads as TGCAGTGCTAGAGATTACCGTCTCGCCCAGGGCGAGCAGTACTTC.

The V gene is TRBV28, the J gene TRBJ2-1; D call uncertain. Trimming removed 6 bases at V and 0 bases at J, with 24 bases between. Germline V gene lookup returns CDR1 MDHEN and CDR2 SYDVKM. The CDR3 is made up of 19 amino acids. The CDR3 DNA reads as TGTGCCAGCAGACAAACCCCCTTTTTTGGAAGGAGCTCCTACAATGAGCAGTTCTTC. Its translation is CASRQTPFFGRSSYNEQFF.

This clonotype appeared a few times. The chain couples TRBV12-3 or TRBV12-4 to TRBJ1-2; D ambiguous. The CDR3 consists of 12 residues. Trimming took 5 bases from V and 2 from J, leaving 6 bases between them. Here the CDR3 DNA reads TGTGCCAGCAGTACAGAAAACTATGGCTACACCTTC. Translated, it gives CASSTENYGYTF.

The chain has TRBV25-1 and TRBJ2-7; 9 bases match TRBD1. The CDR3 is 17 amino acids. Germline CDR1 MGHDK, CDR2 SYGVNS. The V and J ends lost 2 bases and 2 bases, in that order; junction bases with no gene match: 10. CDR3 residues: CASSEPPGTGNPYEQYF. The CDR3 region has the DNA TGTGCCAGCAGTGAACCCCCCGGGACAGGGAATCCCTACGAGCAGTACTTC.

The CDR3 loop is CSARPTGLVSNEQFF. CDR3 nucleotides: TGCAGTGCTAGACCTACAGGGTTAGTGTCCAATGAGCAGTTCTTC. The chain is built from TRBV20-1 and TRBJ2-1, with D possibly TRBD1 on 6 matching bases. CDR1 is DFQATT and CDR2 is SNEGSKA in the germline V gene (reference sequence). With 2 bases removed from V and 6 bases from J, the gap between germline ends came to 17 bases. The CDR3 consists of 15 residues.

The chain recombines TRBV12-3 or TRBV12-4 with TRBJ2-2, with 9 nucleotides matching TRBD1. With V trimmed by 8 bases and J by 0 bases, 10 bases remained unmatched. The CDR3 is 17 amino acids. The CDR3 DNA reads TGTGCCAGCGGGGTGGACAGGGGATACCCGAACACCGGGGAGCTGTTTTTT. The encoded protein is CASGVDRGYPNTGELFF.

This clonotype showed up just a few times. The rearrangement links TRBV4-3 to TRBJ1-4, with TRBD1 identical over 7 bases. Germline CDR1 and CDR2: LGHNA and YSLEER. The trim removed 1 base at V and 8 bases at J, leaving 7 bases unmatched. This CDR3 region has 15 residues. CDR3 bases: TGCGCCAGCAGCCAAGGACAGGGACTGGGGGAAAAACTGTTTTTT. Residues: CASSQGQGLGEKLFF.

This clonotype was seen at least ten times. J is TRBJ2-7 and V is TRBV5-6; D not resolved. Germline values: CDR1 SGHDT, CDR2 YYEEEE. CDR3 length equals 11 residues. Trimming took off 7 bases at V and 3 bases at J, with 8 bases between the two ends. The CDR3 region has the DNA TGTGCCAGCTCTCACCGCTACGAGCAGTACTTC. Translating it yields CASSHRYEQYF.